Below are 29 T cell receptor beta chains sequenced from a single sample in a study of long-term antiretroviral therapy in people with HIV (dated by TCRdb to 2021 to 2024). The immunoSEQ hsTCRB v3.0 assay was used at survey level resolution to sequence the TRB variable region. Drawn from immuneACCESS, this table holds only the in-frame rearrangements with V and J called that TCRdb kept. Clones are partly lost; checked studies trace under half to an unresolved V gene and leave the rest unexplained. The sample table lists 30,000 to 40,000 clones, roughly 80% of them with a count of one. Clones ranked in the top ten supply approximately 14% of the sample. The input for sequencing was unsorted PBMCs, taken 0.3 years after starting antiretroviral therapy. The receptors derive from a young man with HIV.

The chain carries TRBV29-1 and TRBJ1-1; D is undetermined. Germline V lookup: CDR1 SQVTM, CDR2 ANQGSEA. Between the trimmed V and J ends, which lost 7 bases and 2 bases, there was a span of 11 bases. There are 12 residues in the CDR3. CDR3 bases: TGCAGCGCAAGCGGCCGTAACACTGAAGCTTTCTTT. Translated: CSASGRNTEAFF.

V is TRBV7-9 and J is TRBJ2-7; 7 bases align to TRBD1. The trim removed 5 bases at V and 6 bases at J, leaving 13 bases unmatched. The CDR3 loop spans 15 amino acids. Germline values: CDR1 SEHNR, CDR2 FQNEAQ (reference sequence). The CDR3 loop reads CASSLRNRGLFEQYF. CDR3 bases: TGTGCCAGCAGCCTACGTAACAGGGGCCTCTTCGAGCAGTACTTC.

This chain joins TRBV10-3 and TRBJ1-6; no definite D call. This CDR3 comprises 17 residues. From germline, CDR1 is ENHRY and CDR2 SYGVKD. Trimming pared 0 bases from V and 7 bases from J, leaving 16 bases between. DNA for the CDR3: TGTGCCATCAGTGAGTCAGGGTCGGTCCTTGGGAATTCACCCCTCCACTTT. It encodes CAISESGSVLGNSPLHF.

The chain combines TRBV5-1 with TRBJ2-3; tentatively, D is TRBD1 or TRBD2 (6 bases each). The germline V gene encodes CDR1 SGHRS and CDR2 YFSETQ. The CDR3 runs to 15 residues. V was shortened by 0 bases and J by 5 bases, with 13 bases between the two germline ends. The CDR3 protein is CASSLGRGRVDTQYF. The CDR3 nucleotides are TGCGCCAGCAGCTTGGGCCGGGGGCGGGTAGATACGCAGTATTTT.

This rearrangement joins TRBV30 to TRBJ1-2; 10 bases line up with TRBD1. Germline CDR1 reads GTSNPN; CDR2 reads SVGIG (reference sequence). The length of the CDR3 is 11 residues. The chain's CDR3 is CAGQGTAGYTF. CDR3 coding DNA: TGTGCGGGACAGGGGACAGCTGGCTACACCTTC. The entire variable domain, with the rest obtained from reference TRBV30 and TRBJ1-2, is as follows: SQTIHQWPATLVQPVGSPLSLECTVEGTSNPNLYWYRQAAGRGLQLLFYSVGIGQISSEVPQNLSASRPQDRQFILSSKKLLLSDSGFYLCAGQGTAGYTFGSGTRLTVV.

The chain recombines TRBV13 with TRBJ1-1, with D hard to call. Germline-derived CDR1 and CDR2 are PRHDT and FYEKMQ (reference sequence). Trimming shortened V by 5 bases and J by 3 bases, and 7 bases separated the two germline ends. This CDR3 spans 12 amino acids. The DNA of the CDR3 is TGTGCCAGCAGCGCCCCGCACACTGAAGCTTTCTTT. It specifies CASSAPHTEAFF.

The chain uses TRBV5-1 and TRBJ2-3; 7 nucleotides match TRBD2. J lost 0 bases, V lost 3 bases, and 16 bases had no gene match. Germline assignment: CDR1 SGHRS and CDR2 YFSETQ. This CDR3 has 19 amino acids. The CDR3: CASSSPRLAAFASTDTQYF. CDR3 bases: TGCGCCAGCAGCTCGCCCAGGCTAGCGGCGTTTGCTAGCACAGATACGCAGTATTTT. Based on the CDR3 plus reference TRBV5-1 and TRBJ2-3, the full variable domain is KAGVTQTPRYLIKTRGQQVTLSCSPISGHRSVSWYQQTPGQGLQFLFEYFSETQRNKGNFPGRFSGRQFSNSRSEMNVSTLELGDSALYLCASSSPRLAAFASTDTQYFGPGTRLTVL.

The rearrangement joins TRBV28 to TRBJ2-2; 7 bases fit TRBD1. J was trimmed by 2 bases and V by 2 bases; bases with no gene match: 2. The CDR3 consists of 15 residues. Germline V CDR1 and CDR2: MDHEN, SYDVKM. DNA of the CDR3: TGTGCCAGCAGTTTAGACAGGGAAAACACCGGGGAGCTGTTTTTT. Amino acid sequence: CASSLDRENTGELFF.

The J gene is TRBJ2-1, the V gene TRBV4-2; D is perhaps TRBD2 (5 bases). Trimming cost V 0 bases and J 3 bases, with 12 bases left between them. The CDR3 sequence is 16 residues long. CDR1 is LGHNA, CDR2 YNFKEQ, per germline. The chain's CDR3 is CASSQDSSPGYNEQFF. The DNA of the CDR3 is TGTGCCAGCAGCCAAGATTCTAGCCCCGGCTACAATGAGCAGTTCTTC.

This clone was counted a few times. This chain uses TRBV30 with TRBJ2-7; either TRBD1 or TRBD2 may fit D (5 bases each). Trimming shortened V by 3 bases and J by 5 bases, and 14 bases separated the two germline ends. In germline, CDR1 is GTSNPN, CDR2 SVGIG (reference sequence). The CDR3 is 13 amino acids. The DNA for the CDR3 is TGTGCCTGGAGGACCCCAGGGACGGACGAGCAGTACTTC. Its protein is CAWRTPGTDEQYF.

This rearrangement joins TRBV19 to TRBJ2-2; D might be TRBD2 (6 bases). V was trimmed by 5 bases and J by 2 bases, leaving 9 bases between them. This CDR3 is built from 14 residues. Germline CDR1 and CDR2: LNHDA and SQIVND (reference sequence). The chain's CDR3 is CASSPGDNTGELFF. CDR3 DNA sequence: TGTGCCAGTAGTCCGGGAGATAACACCGGGGAGCTGTTTTTT.

This chain joins TRBV27 and TRBJ1-1, with D unclear. Trimming stripped 1 base from V and 0 bases from J, with 6 bases between. Looked up from germline, CDR1 is MNHEY and CDR2 is SMNVEV (reference sequence). This CDR3 has 14 residues. CDR3 DNA sequence: TGTGCCAGCAGTTTATGGTCGATGAACACTGAAGCTTTCTTT. Its translation: CASSLWSMNTEAFF.

The chain has TRBV28 and TRBJ1-2; D not certain. This CDR3 region has 16 residues. Germline assignment: CDR1 MDHEN and CDR2 SYDVKM. Trimming took 4 bases from V and 0 from J, leaving 15 bases between them. Written as DNA, the CDR3 is TGTGCCAGCAGTTCGCGACCGGGGTCTTCTAACTATGGCTACACCTTC. Its translation: CASSSRPGSSNYGYTF.

The DNA for the CDR3 is TGTGCCTGGAGTGTACTACAGGAGGTGCGGAATGAGCAGTTCTTC. Protein: CAWSVLQEVRNEQFF. The genes are TRBV30 and TRBJ2-1, with D tentatively TRBD1 or TRBD2 (5 bases each). V was cut by 0 bases and J by 7 bases, with 16 bases left in between. This CDR3 is built from 15 residues. The germline V gene encodes CDR1 GTSNPN and CDR2 SVGIG (reference sequence).

V is TRBV7-9 and J is TRBJ2-1; 9 nucleotides line up with TRBD1. Germline CDR1 reads SEHNR; CDR2 reads FQNEAQ (reference sequence). The CDR3 covers 16 residues. V dropped 4 bases and J dropped 9; count of bases not matched to a gene: 13. The CDR3 is CASSSRTGTGSTEQFF. The CDR3 region has the DNA TGTGCCAGCAGCTCACGTACCGGGACAGGGTCAACTGAGCAGTTCTTC.

The chain combines TRBV7-9 with TRBJ2-1; D is ambiguous. The CDR3 is 13 residues long. V dropped 5 bases and J dropped 0 bases, with 5 bases sitting between them. Per the germline V gene, CDR1 is SEHNR and CDR2 is FQNEAQ (reference sequence). CDR3 amino acids: CASSPRSYNEQFF. The CDR3 DNA follows: TGTGCCAGCAGCCCCCGCTCCTACAATGAGCAGTTCTTC.

The rearrangement joins TRBV4-1 to TRBJ2-1; TRBD1 aligns across 7 bases. This CDR3 contains 14 residues. With V trimmed by 10 bases and J by 2 bases, 8 bases remained unmatched. Germline CDR1 and CDR2: MGHRA and YSYEKL. CDR3 bases: TGCGCCATTTCGACAGGGATCCCCTACAATGAGCAGTTCTTC. This encodes CAISTGIPYNEQFF.

This clone has just a few counts. The chain employs TRBV13 and TRBJ2-1, with D possibly matching TRBD2 (7 bases). The V end lost 6 bases, the J end lost 7 bases, and 16 bases lay between the germline ends. The CDR3 has 14 residues. Germline V gene lookup returns CDR1 PRHDT and CDR2 FYEKMQ (reference sequence). CDR3 coding DNA: TGTGCCAGCAGTCGGGGGGCGGAGACAAATGAGCAGTTCTTC. Encoded protein: CASSRGAETNEQFF. Variable domain in full (rest from reference TRBV13 and TRBJ2-1): AAGVIQSPRHLIKEKRETATLKCYPIPRHDTVYWYQQGPGQDPQFLISFYEKMQSDKGSIPDRFSAQQFSDYHSELNMSSLELGDSALYFCASSRGAETNEQFFGPGTRLTVL.

This chain joins TRBV10-3 and TRBJ2-2; the D gene is possibly TRBD2 (5 bases). The length of the CDR3 is 14 residues. Germline V lookup: CDR1 ENHRY, CDR2 SYGVKD. V dropped 6 bases and J dropped 2 bases, with 10 bases sitting between them. CDR3 amino acids: CAIRGEPNTGELFF. In nucleotides, the CDR3 is TGTGCCATCAGGGGAGAGCCTAACACCGGGGAGCTGTTTTTT.

The chain is built from TRBV19 and TRBJ1-1; 8 bases agree with TRBD1. This CDR3 is built from 15 residues. The germline CDR1 and CDR2 sequences are LNHDA and SQIVND (reference sequence). V was clipped by 1 base and J by 5 bases; unmatched bases: 6. DNA of the CDR3: TGTGCCAGTAGTATAGCAGTCCAGGGGGCAACTGAAGCTTTCTTT. Its translation is CASSIAVQGATEAFF.

The V and J genes are TRBV25-1 and TRBJ1-3; D gene unclear. Trimming shortened V by 6 bases and J by 0 bases, and 12 bases separated the two germline ends. The CDR3 length is 15 residues. CDR1 is MGHDK and CDR2 is SYGVNS in the germline V gene. The CDR3 here is CASRQFGDSGNTIYF. CDR3 DNA sequence: TGTGCCAGCAGGCAGTTTGGGGACTCTGGAAACACCATATATTTT.

This CDR3 is CASSLTEMTGVTEAFF. The CDR3, as DNA: TGCGCCAGCAGCCTAACTGAGATGACAGGGGTCACTGAAGCTTTCTTT. The gene calls are TRBV4-1 and TRBJ1-1, with 8 bases fitting TRBD1. Unmatched junction bases numbered 11, after V lost 4 bases and J lost 4 bases. Per germline, CDR1 MGHRA and CDR2 YSYEKL. The length of the CDR3 is 16 residues.

CDR3 amino acids: CASSPGTSVAYEQYF. The CDR3 coding sequence is TGTGCCAGCAGCCCGGGGACTAGCGTCGCCTACGAGCAGTACTTC. This chain uses TRBV7-8 with TRBJ2-7, with 10 bases matching TRBD2. There are 15 residues in the CDR3. Germline V lookup: CDR1 SGHVS, CDR2 FQNEAQ. The V gene end was trimmed by 5 bases and the J gene end by 2 bases; junction bases not matched to a gene: 6.

J is TRBJ1-5 and V is TRBV6-5; TRBD1 matches at 7 bases. Germline V gives CDR1 MNHEY, CDR2 SVGAGI. V trimming: 4 bases; J trimming: 0 bases; junction bases outside the gene matches: 6. The CDR3 runs 16 residues. The CDR3 bases are TGTGCCAGCAGTTCCACAGGGGACGGTAGCAATCAGCCCCAGCATTTT. Its translation is CASSSTGDGSNQPQHF.

The rearrangement joins TRBV18 to TRBJ1-3, with D uncertain. Germline CDR1 reads KGHSH; CDR2 reads LQKENI. This CDR3 is built from 12 residues. V was cut by 6 bases and J by 4 bases, with 7 bases left in between. The CDR3: CASSIEGNTIYF. DNA for the CDR3: TGTGCCAGCTCGATTGAAGGAAACACCATATATTTT.

V usage is TRBV27 and J usage is TRBJ1-6; D unresolved. Trimming cost V 6 bases and J 7 bases, with 19 bases left between them. There are 16 residues in the CDR3. Germline loops: CDR1 MNHEY, CDR2 SMNVEV (reference sequence). For the CDR3, the DNA is TGTGCCAGCAGAACTATCCTACGGGGTGACAATTCACCCCTCCACTTT. Its protein is CASRTILRGDNSPLHF.

The chain couples TRBV5-4 to TRBJ2-6, with D uncertain. Trimming took off 4 bases at V and 0 bases at J, with 11 bases between the two ends. The CDR3 extends over 16 amino acids. The germline V gene encodes CDR1 SGHNT and CDR2 YYREEE (reference sequence). CDR3 sequence reads: CASSPWPHSGANVLTF. DNA for the CDR3: TGTGCCAGCAGCCCGTGGCCCCACTCTGGGGCCAACGTCCTGACTTTC.

This clone has only one observation. The chain has TRBV30 and TRBJ2-7; D not certain. Trimming cost V 0 bases and J 0 bases, with 15 bases left between them. Germline V lookup: CDR1 GTSNPN, CDR2 SVGIG (reference sequence). This CDR3 has 16 amino acids. The CDR3 DNA is TGTGCCTGGAGTGTACCCCAGATCACCTTCTCCTACGAGCAGTACTTC. Amino acid sequence: CAWSVPQITFSYEQYF.

This rearrangement joins TRBV6-6 to TRBJ1-2; perhaps TRBD1 as D (5 bases). CDR1 is MNHNY, CDR2 SVGAGI, per germline (reference sequence). V lost 6 bases and J lost 4, with 12 bases in between. The CDR3 extends over 13 amino acids. The CDR3 DNA sequence: TGTGCCAGCAGACCAGGGAGCAGCTATGGCTACACCTTC. The encoded protein is CASRPGSSYGYTF.